The 10 T cell receptor beta chains below come from one sample, sequenced in a study of cytomegalovirus exposure and HLA in healthy donors. Primers included in the PCR were 60 Vbeta and 13 Jbeta primers. This table comes from immunoSEQ multiplex PCR, and its TCRdb copy is limited to in-frame clones, with some not included. The top ten clones hold 1.5% to 2.5% of a sample with some 160,000 clones, approximately 80% of them seen once. The sequenced sample consisted of PBMCs. The receptor source for this set is a man between 18 and 29 years old in good health and CMV-seronegative.

This rearrangement joins TRBV5-4 to TRBJ1-4; D perhaps matches TRBD1 (5 bases). Trimming stripped 0 bases from V and 8 bases from J, with 8 bases between. Germline CDR1 is SGHNT and CDR2 is YYREEE (reference sequence). The CDR3 consists of 13 residues. CDR3 in DNA: TGTGCCAGCAGCTTGGGGGGGGAAGAAAAACTGTTTTTT. Its translation: CASSLGGEEKLFF.

The chain links TRBV7-2 to TRBJ1-5; a possible D gene is TRBD1 (6 bases). Trimming took off 1 base at V and 7 bases at J, with 17 bases between the two ends. The CDR3 is 16 residues long. CDR1 is SGHTA, CDR2 FQGNSA, per germline. The CDR3 spells CASSLVVPDRSQPQHF. In nucleotides, the CDR3 is TGTGCCAGCAGCTTAGTAGTTCCGGACAGAAGCCAGCCCCAGCATTTT.

The J gene is TRBJ2-5, the V gene TRBV13; the D is unclear. Trimming left V 0 bases short and J 7 bases short, with 15 bases between. Looked up from germline, CDR1 is PRHDT and CDR2 is FYEKMQ (reference sequence). The CDR3 is made up of 15 amino acids. CDR3 sequence (DNA): TGTGCCAGCAGCTTAGGGACTGGTGTCTTGGGGACCCAGTACTTC. Translating it yields CASSLGTGVLGTQYF.

The V and J genes are TRBV5-8 and TRBJ2-7; D is perhaps TRBD2 (6 bases). V lost 2 bases and J lost 5, with 14 bases in between. The CDR3 covers 14 residues. CDR1 and CDR2 from the germline V gene are SGHTS and YDEGEE. The CDR3 protein is CASSLVPPGDEQYF. The DNA of the CDR3 is TGTGCCAGCAGCTTAGTTCCCCCGGGAGACGAGCAGTACTTC.

J is TRBJ2-2 and V is TRBV15; unclear D gene. The V gene's germline CDR1 is LNHNV and CDR2 YYDKDF (reference sequence). This CDR3 has 17 amino acids. V lost 1 base and J 2 bases, leaving 14 bases between the germline ends. In DNA, the CDR3 is TGTGCCACCAGCAGAGCCCCAGGCAGATCTAACACCGGGGAGCTGTTTTTT. Translation: CATSRAPGRSNTGELFF.

CDR3 residues: CASSPDRGLSYEQYF. The CDR3 nucleotides read TGTGCCAGCAGCCCCGACAGGGGGCTCTCCTACGAGCAGTACTTC. The chain couples TRBV9 to TRBJ2-7; 10 bases are shared with TRBD1. The J segment lost 0 bases and the V segment lost 4 bases, leaving 4 bases of the junction unmatched. CDR1 and CDR2 (germline): SGDLS, YYNGEE. CDR3 length: 15 residues.

The genes are TRBV7-6 and TRBJ1-6; D remains ambiguous. V lost 2 bases and J 8 bases, leaving 7 bases between the germline ends. The length of the CDR3 is 13 residues. Germline lookup yields CDR1 SGHVS and CDR2 FNYEAQ. CDR3 coding DNA: TGTGCCAGCAGCTTATTCGGGGATTCACCCCTCCACTTT. Translating gives CASSLFGDSPLHF. Using reference TRBV7-6 and TRBJ1-6 for the parts outside the CDR3, the full variable domain is GAGVSQSPRYKVTKRGQDVALRCDPISGHVSLYWYRQALGQGPEFLTYFNYEAQQDKSGLPNDRFSAERPEGSISTLTIQRTEQRDSAMYRCASSLFGDSPLHFGNGTRLTVT.

This chain links TRBV6-4 with TRBJ2-3; D is unclear. The CDR3 covers 14 residues. Per germline, CDR1 MRHNA and CDR2 SNTAGT. Trimming shortened V by 6 bases and J by 2 bases, and 12 bases separated the two germline ends. The CDR3 bases are TGTGCCAGCAGCCCCGCTCGGTACACAGATACGCAGTATTTT. It is translated as CASSPARYTDTQYF.

The CDR3 region is CASSQPQDRNEAFF. CDR3 DNA sequence: TGCGCCAGCAGCCAACCCCAGGACAGGAATGAAGCTTTCTTT. The chain is built from TRBV4-1 and TRBJ1-1; 7 nucleotides line up with TRBD1. The CDR3 has 14 amino acids. Losses at the gene ends were 2 bases for V and 7 bases for J; bases not matched to a gene: 7. Germline V gene lookup returns CDR1 MGHRA and CDR2 YSYEKL.

The V and J genes are TRBV28 and TRBJ2-1; a possible D gene is TRBD1 (6 bases). This CDR3 is built from 14 residues. Germline assignment: CDR1 MDHEN and CDR2 SYDVKM. With 3 bases removed from V and 3 bases from J, the gap between germline ends came to 9 bases. CDR3 coding DNA: TGTGCCAGCAGTTTGGCGACAGGCTACAATGAGCAGTTCTTC. This gives the protein CASSLATGYNEQFF.